This T cell receptor beta chain was sequenced during a study of patients and donors after allogeneic stem cell transplantation (dated by TCRdb to the early 2020s). Libraries were built with RT-PCR. Data came from a NextSeq 550. The raw public reads went through TCRdb reprocessing: fastp at Q25, MiXCR clone calling, in-frame beta chains kept. Each entry is one CDR3 protein sequence, shown with its most common DNA and genes. This sample comprises approximately 38,000 distinct CDR3 sequences, roughly 30% of them detected only once. The ten largest clones add up to 60% to 80% of the sample. This clonotype was counted many times. Its target antigen remains unknown. The record has no base qualities; no much larger clone is one base away. The CDR3 measures 15 amino acids from cysteine to phenylalanine. The DNA shown is the 45-base CDR3, in frame from base 1. The junction shows trimming of 3 bases on V and 0 bases on J, plus 11 bases between the germline ends. Based on the germline V gene (reference sequence), the CDR1 and CDR2 sequences are LGHDT and YNNKEL.

The sequence derives from a human donor who was either an allogeneic HSCT recipient or a stem cell or donor lymphocyte infusion donor (not recorded which). It is not recorded whose cells these are; they may come from a transplant donor. The source material was blood, either unsorted or a sorted T cell fraction (not recorded which). The chain couples TRBV3-1 to TRBJ1-1, with the D gene not clear enough to name. DNA sequence: TGTGCCAGCAGCCATCCCCCGCTGATGAACACTGAAGCTTTCTTT. The resulting protein is CASSHPPLMNTEAFF.